The clone carrying this TCR beta chain was observed a few times. The sample originates from a study of OX40 agonist ivuxolimab in advanced cancers. Whole-study context: Patients received ivuxolimab, an intravenous treatment, every 2 weeks at 0.01 to 10 mg/kg. Prior anti-PD-1, anti-PD-L1 or anti-CTLA-4 therapy was allowed; less than 45% had some.

Germline loops: CDR1 ENHRY, CDR2 SYGVKD. The CDR3 has 14 amino acids. V dropped 3 bases and J dropped 2 bases, with 10 bases sitting between them. The investigators sampled blood at baseline, at cycle 4 day 1, and at cycle 7 day 1. The table came from immunoSEQ multiplex PCR; TCRdb's copy has only in-frame clones and leaves some out. The sample lists approximately 92,000 clones, roughly 80% occurring once. This chain joins TRBV10-3 and TRBJ1-2; D uncertain. The material sequenced was CD4+ or CD8+ T cells sorted from blood, taken in a trial of the OX40 agonist ivuxolimab. The sequence derives from an adult with an advanced solid tumor such as melanoma, head and neck, liver or kidney cancer. The CDR3 reads CAISDDVGNYGYTF. The CDR3 nucleotides are TGTGCCATCAGTGACGACGTGGGGAACTATGGCTACACCTTC.